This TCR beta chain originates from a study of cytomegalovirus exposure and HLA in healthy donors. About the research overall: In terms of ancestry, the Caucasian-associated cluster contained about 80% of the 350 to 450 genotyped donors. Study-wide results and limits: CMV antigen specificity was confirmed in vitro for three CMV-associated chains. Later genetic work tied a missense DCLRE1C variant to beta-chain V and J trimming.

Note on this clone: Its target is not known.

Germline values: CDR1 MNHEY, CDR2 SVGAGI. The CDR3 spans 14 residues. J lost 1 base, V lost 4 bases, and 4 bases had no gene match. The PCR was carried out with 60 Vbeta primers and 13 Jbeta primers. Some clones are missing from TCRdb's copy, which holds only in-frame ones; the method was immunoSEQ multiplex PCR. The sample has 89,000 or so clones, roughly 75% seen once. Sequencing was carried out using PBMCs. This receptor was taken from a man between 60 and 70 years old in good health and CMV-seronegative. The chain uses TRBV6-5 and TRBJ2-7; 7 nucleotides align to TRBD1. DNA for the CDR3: TGTGCCAGCAGTTTCAGGACAGGATCCTACGAGCAGTACTTC. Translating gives CASSFRTGSYEQYF.